Presented here are 3 T cell receptor beta chains from one specimen sequenced in a study of blood T cell repertoires in COVID-19. The repertoire was sequenced with immunoSEQ multiplex PCR; TCRdb's copy has only in-frame clones and lacks some. The sample has about 220,000 clones, around 86% seen once. Sequenced material: PBMCs or T cells enriched from blood (not recorded which). Receptors originate from a woman in her thirties or forties with acute COVID-19.

V usage is TRBV5-1 and J usage is TRBJ1-3; 10 nucleotides align to TRBD1. This CDR3 has 17 amino acids. J lost 0 bases, V lost 5 bases, and 8 bases had no gene match. CDR1 and CDR2 from the germline V gene are SGHRS and YFSETQ. The CDR3 loop is CASRPTGGKYSGNTIYF. CDR3 bases: TGCGCCAGCAGGCCGACAGGGGGCAAGTACTCTGGAAACACCATATATTTT.

The V gene is TRBV7-8, the J gene TRBJ1-2, with a tentative D call TRBD1 (5 bases). The CDR3 is 18 amino acids. Per the germline V gene, CDR1 is SGHVS and CDR2 is FQNEAQ. The germline V and J ends were trimmed by 7 bases and 5 bases, with 29 bases remaining between them. The CDR3 protein is CASTLRTPGLQNMYGYTF. CDR3 sequence (DNA): TGTGCCAGCACCCTTAGAACCCCGGGACTCCAGAATATGTATGGCTACACCTTC.

The chain couples TRBV10-2 to TRBJ1-6, with D possibly TRBD1 on 6 matching bases. This CDR3 contains 15 residues. Germline V gives CDR1 WSHSY, CDR2 SAAADI. V lost 4 bases and J lost 7, with 14 bases in between. CDR3 region: CASSGGPGVNSPLHF. Written as DNA, the CDR3 is TGCGCCAGCAGTGGAGGGCCAGGGGTAAATTCACCCCTCCACTTT.